This TCR beta chain is from a study of shared clonotypes between healthy human individuals. General observations from the study: In the sorted subsets, rarefaction showed sequencing was incomplete despite large depth. For naive CD4 cells, roughly 5% of clonotypes were shared across a few donors.

On this clone itself: What it recognizes is unknown.

TCRdb's copy holds only in-frame clones and misses some; the assay was immunoSEQ multiplex PCR. In the table there are about 2.5 million clones, 85% to 95% of which are singletons. This receptor was obtained from a man aged 18-30 years in good health. Some clones in this sample may be carry-over from other donors' samples. The sequencing input was naive CD4+ T cells from PBMCs. The sample's subset: CD45RA+ positively selected.

The CDR3 sequence: CASSRPGTGSGQYF. The CDR3, as DNA: TGTGCCAGCAGCCGTCCCGGGACAGGGTCCGGGCAGTACTTC. The rearrangement links TRBV5-8 to TRBJ2-7, with TRBD1 matching over 9 bases. Per the germline V gene, CDR1 is SGHTS and CDR2 is YDEGEE. The CDR3 loop spans 14 amino acids. V lost 4 bases and J lost 9; bases outside the gene matches: 11.